This T cell receptor beta chain was retrieved from a study of T-cell reconstitution after alpha-beta-depleted transplantation in children. TCRbeta library construction was performed incorporating unique molecular identifiers. TCRdb passed the PCR reads through MiXCR, listing each CDR3 protein once. The table records about 610,000 distinct CDR3 sequences, 10% of them present only once. The germline CDR1 and CDR2 sequences are MGHDK and SYGVNS. CDR3 size: 14 residues. Trimming pared 7 bases from V and 7 bases from J, leaving 20 bases between. Source: PBMCs from the stem cell graft donor, taken from the stem cell graft. The TCR was taken from a human donor who donated a stem cell graft to a child with acute myeloid leukemia. The chain couples TRBV25-1 to TRBJ2-7, with D perhaps TRBD1 or TRBD2 (5 bases each). The CDR3 nucleotides are TGTGCCAGCAAGGTTACCGGGGCTACCCGGGAGCAGTACTTC. This translates into CASKVTGATREQYF.